A single sample is the source of the 21 T cell receptor beta chains below, sequenced in a study of tumor and adjacent non-tumor tissue in lung cancer. A modified ARM-PCR protocol with three rounds of nested PCR amplified TCRbeta. TCRdb re-analysed the multiplex PCR reads in MiXCR, keeping a single row per CDR3 protein. The sample consists of around 80,000 distinct CDR3 sequences, about 80% of them appearing once. RNA was extracted from bulk tissue without any cell sorting. Distant lung tissue was collected more than 3 cm away from the tumor edge. The sequencing input was distant non-tumor lung tissue. The receptor source for this set is a man aged 65 to 79 with non-small cell lung cancer.

With regard to this clonotype: A read error may be the cause here, since a much bigger clone is one base away. The chain uses TRBV20-1 and TRBJ2-3; the D gene is possibly TRBD2 (6 bases). The CDR3 extends over 14 amino acids. The germline V gene encodes CDR1 DFQATT and CDR2 SNEGSKA (reference sequence). CDR3 protein: CSGFEGGSTNTQYF. CDR3 nucleotide sequence: TGCAGTGGTTTTGAGGGAGGAAGCACAAATACGCAGTATTTT.

Points on this clonotype: It may be a read error: a sequence one base away is much more abundant. V and J are TRBV13 and TRBJ2-2; either TRBD1 or TRBD2 may fit D (5 bases each). Germline CDR1 and CDR2: PRHDT and FYEKMQ (reference sequence). The length of the CDR3 is 13 residues. CDR3 loop: CASSSGLTGDLFF. The CDR3 DNA is TGTGCCAGCAGCTCCGGACTTACCGGGGACCTGTTTTTT.

This chain uses TRBV2 with TRBJ2-1; 7 nucleotides align to TRBD2. Germline V gene lookup returns CDR1 SNHLY and CDR2 FYNNEI. V was pared by 4 bases and J by 7 bases, with 1 base of the junction left unmatched. The CDR3 consists of 12 residues. CDR3 region: CASSGGGNEQFF. DNA of the CDR3: TGTGCCAGCAGTGGGGGGGGGAATGAGCAGTTCTTC.

Comments on this clonotype: The CDR3 ends on some other residue instead of the conserved phenylalanine or tryptophan, so this is likely a read error. The CDR3 loop is CASTARDRNGGCYTL. The CDR3 DNA reads TGTGCCAGCACCGCCCGGGACAGGAACGGTGGTTGCTACACCTTA. The V call is TRBV6-1, the J call TRBJ1-2; 8 bases are shared with TRBD1. Losses at the gene ends were 7 bases for V and 9 bases for J; bases not matched to a gene: 16. Germline V gene data show CDR1 as MNHNS and CDR2 as SASEGT. The CDR3 extends over 15 amino acids.

On this clonotype: Sequence at one end of the junction differs from germline and may be a read error. The V and J genes are TRBV6-2 or TRBV6-3 and TRBJ2-1, with 14 bases matching TRBD2. Germline loops: CDR1 MNHEY, CDR2 SVGEGT. This CDR3 has 19 residues. The CDR3 protein is CASSYSVTSGRAVYNEQFF. For the CDR3, the DNA is TGTGCCAGCAGTTACTCTGTGACTAGCGGGAGGGCCGTATACAATGAACAGTTCTTC.

Only a few counts were recorded for this clonotype. The junction does not match germline at one end; this may be a read error. V and J are TRBV11-2 and TRBJ1-2; tentative D call: TRBD1 (5 bases). The CDR3 is 14 amino acids. The germline V gene has CDR1 SGHAT and CDR2 FQNNGV. This CDR3 reads CTSSPSRGTYGYTF. CDR3 bases: TGTACCAGCAGCCCGTCAAGGGGTACCTATGGCTACACCTTC.

This clonotype was seen once. The final CDR3 position lacks the conserved phenylalanine or tryptophan, pointing to a likely read error. The DNA is omitted, as the CDR3 cannot be located on it reliably, and the CDR3 follows TCRdb's listing. The chain joins TRBV11-2 to TRBJ1-1. Germline V gene lookup returns CDR1 SGHAT and CDR2 FQNNGV. Including both end residues, the CDR3 is 17 amino acids long. The CDR3 spells CASNLRGRDKWNTEAYS.

To note about this clonotype: A junction end diverges from the germline sequence, so it may reflect a read error. V is TRBV29-1 and J is TRBJ1-2; TRBD1 might be the D (5 bases). Germline V CDR1 and CDR2: SQVTM, ANQGSEA. There are 14 residues in the CDR3. The CDR3 here is CSVNSTGGLSGYTF. The CDR3 DNA reads as TGCAGCGTTAACTCGACTGGGGGATTAAGTGGCTACACTTTC.

In regard to this clonotype: It may be a read error: a sequence one base away is much more abundant. This chain links TRBV6-6 with TRBJ1-5; the match to TRBD1 covers 7 bases. Germline CDR1 MNHNY, CDR2 SVGAGI (reference sequence). J was trimmed by 7 bases and V by 8 bases; bases with no gene match: 14. The CDR3 runs 15 residues. The CDR3, as DNA: TGTGCCAGCCGTGCTTTAGGGGGCGCAGGGCAGCCCCAGCATTTT. This codes for CASRALGGAGQPQHF.

This clonotype was detected ten times or more. V gene TRBV5-6 combines with J gene TRBJ2-2; TRBD2 matches at 7 bases. The CDR3 is made up of 15 amino acids. Germline CDR1 is SGHDT and CDR2 is YYEEEE. V lost 5 bases and J lost 0; bases outside the gene matches: 4. CDR3 sequence reads: CASSRLAANTGELFF. CDR3 coding DNA: TGTGCCAGCAGTCGTCTAGCGGCGAACACCGGGGAGCTGTTTTTT.

Notes on this clonotype: A junction boundary mismatches the germline segment, possibly from a read error. V is TRBV7-9 and J is TRBJ2-3, with D tentatively TRBD2 (6 bases). The CDR3 runs to 12 residues. Germline CDR1 SEHNR, CDR2 FQNEAQ (reference sequence). The CDR3 spells CDSSGDPDTQYF. As DNA, the CDR3 is TGTGACAGCTCGGGGGATCCAGATACGCAGTATTTT.

About this clonotype: The final CDR3 position lacks the conserved phenylalanine or tryptophan, pointing to a likely read error. It is unclear where the CDR3 begins or ends on the DNA, so no DNA is shown, and the CDR3 is as TCRdb lists it. The chain couples TRBV11-2 to TRBJ2-5; the table's D call of TRBD1 was not tested on the DNA. The CDR3 comprises 15 residues, both ends counted. Germline CDR1 reads SGHAT; CDR2 reads FQNNGV. The CDR3 here is CASSPGTVGQETQHS.

The rearrangement uses TRBV10-2 and TRBJ2-3; 8 positions match TRBD1. Germline assignment: CDR1 WSHSY and CDR2 SAAADI. The CDR3 spans 15 residues. The J segment lost 14 bases and the V segment lost 6 bases, leaving 19 bases of the junction unmatched. In DNA, the CDR3 is TGCGCCAGCAGCGATCCGGGACAGGACACAGATAGGCGGTATTTT. It specifies CASSDPGQDTDRRYF.

As for this clonotype: This CDR3 fails to terminate in the conserved phenylalanine or tryptophan, so it likely reflects a read error. The chain couples TRBV20-1 to TRBJ2-2, with a possible D match to TRBD1 (6 bases). The CDR3 is 14 amino acids. V was clipped by 0 bases and J by 4 bases, with 9 bases between them. The germline V gene encodes CDR1 DFQATT and CDR2 SNEGSKA (reference sequence). The CDR3 loop reads CSARDGGPTGELFS. The CDR3 DNA reads TGCAGTGCTAGAGATGGGGGCCCCACCGGGGAGCTGTTTTCT.

A remark on this clonotype: A single base separates this from a much larger clone, so it may be a read error. The chain has TRBV6-1 and TRBJ1-5; D may be TRBD1 (6 bases). CDR1 is MNHNS, CDR2 SASEGT, per germline. There are 12 residues in the CDR3. CDR3 nucleotides: TGTGCCAGCGACAGGTTCAATCAGCCCCGGCATTTT. Translating gives CASDRFNQPRHF.

Of note for this clonotype: Sequence at one end of the junction differs from germline and may be a read error. The rearrangement uses TRBV6-5 and TRBJ1-1; D is ambiguous. Germline values: CDR1 MNHEY, CDR2 SVGAGI. The CDR3 is made up of 14 amino acids. CDR3 DNA: TGTGCCAGCAGTTACAGCGCCACGAGGTCTGAATCTTTCTTT. Protein: CASSYSATRSESFF.

Note on this clonotype: Germline is not matched at one junction end, which may reflect a read error. J is TRBJ2-4 and V is TRBV6-2 or TRBV6-3, with 10 bases aligning to TRBD1. The germline V gene encodes CDR1 MNHEY and CDR2 SVGEGT. This CDR3 has 14 amino acids. The CDR3 region is CVSSFFGQGDIQYF. CDR3 sequence (DNA): TGTGTCAGCAGTTTTTTTGGACAGGGGGACATTCAGTACTTC.

The J gene is TRBJ2-1, the V gene TRBV6-2 or TRBV6-3; D is possibly TRBD2 (5 bases). Germline V CDR1 and CDR2: MNHEY, SVGEGT. The CDR3 consists of 16 residues. The CDR3 coding sequence is TGTGTCAACAGTCCAAAAGTTGGGAGTTCGTGGAATGAGCAGTTCTTC. It translates to CVNSPKVGSSWNEQFF.

This clonotype occurred a few times. A much larger clone differs from this one at a single base, so this may be a read error. The rearrangement joins TRBV11-2 to TRBJ2-3, with TRBD1 matching over 7 bases. This CDR3 spans 14 amino acids. The germline CDR1 and CDR2 sequences are SGHAT and FQNNGV. The CDR3 DNA follows: TGTGCCAGCAGATCACAGGGGTTATCAGATACGCAGGATTTT. Protein product: CASRSQGLSDTQDF.

As to this clonotype: Germline and junction disagree at one end, which may indicate a read error. The chain recombines TRBV4-3 with TRBJ2-3, with a possible D match to TRBD2 (5 bases). The CDR3 runs to 14 residues. Germline CDR1 is LGHNA and CDR2 is YSLEER. The CDR3 here is CASSQVSPGDTHYF. The CDR3 nucleotides read TGCGCCAGCAGCCAAGTTAGTCCCGGGGATACGCACTATTTT.

There are many counts of this clonotype. The rearrangement links TRBV20-1 to TRBJ2-7; a weak D match, TRBD2 (6 bases). Trimming left V 6 bases short and J 6 bases short, with 21 bases between. This CDR3 has 14 amino acids. The germline gives CDR1 DFQATT, CDR2 SNEGSKA (reference sequence). CDR3 in DNA: TGCAGTGCACCTGAATCGGGAGCCGAGATCGAGCAGTACTTC. This gives the protein CSAPESGAEIEQYF.